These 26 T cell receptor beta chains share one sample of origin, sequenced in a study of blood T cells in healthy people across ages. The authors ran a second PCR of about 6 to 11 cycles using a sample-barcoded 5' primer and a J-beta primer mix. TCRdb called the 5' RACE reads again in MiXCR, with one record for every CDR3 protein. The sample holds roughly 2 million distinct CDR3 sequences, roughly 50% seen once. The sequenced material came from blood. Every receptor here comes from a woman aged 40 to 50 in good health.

The CDR3 reads CAISGESTRLSYEQYF. Written as DNA, the CDR3 is TGTGCCATCAGTGGAGAGTCCACGCGGCTCTCCTACGAGCAGTACTTC. This chain joins TRBV10-3 and TRBJ2-7; D gene uncertain. The CDR3 sequence is 16 residues long. Germline CDR1 is ENHRY and CDR2 is SYGVKD. The V end lost 4 bases, the J end lost 0 bases, and 16 bases lay between the germline ends.

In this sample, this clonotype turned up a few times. The CDR3 DNA reads as TGTGCCAGCAACACACTGAGCTACGAGCAGTACTTC. It is translated as CASNTLSYEQYF. The chain has TRBV28 and TRBJ2-7; D call uncertain. The CDR3 covers 12 residues. V shed 7 bases and J shed 3 bases, with 10 bases lying between them. Germline CDR1 reads MDHEN; CDR2 reads SYDVKM. Using reference TRBV28 and TRBJ2-7 for the parts outside the CDR3, the full variable domain is DVKVTQSSRYLVKRTGEKVFLECVQDMDHENMFWYRQDPGLGLRLIYFSYDVKMKEKGDIPEGYSVSREKKERFSLILESASTNQTSMYLCASNTLSYEQYFGPGTRLTVT.

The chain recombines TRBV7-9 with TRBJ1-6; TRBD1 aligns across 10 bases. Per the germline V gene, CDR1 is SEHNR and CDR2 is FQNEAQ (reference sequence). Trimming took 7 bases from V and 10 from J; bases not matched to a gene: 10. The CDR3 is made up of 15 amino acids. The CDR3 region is CASNIGTGVVSPLHF. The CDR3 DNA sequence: TGTGCCAGCAACATAGGGACAGGGGTCGTCTCACCCCTCCACTTT.

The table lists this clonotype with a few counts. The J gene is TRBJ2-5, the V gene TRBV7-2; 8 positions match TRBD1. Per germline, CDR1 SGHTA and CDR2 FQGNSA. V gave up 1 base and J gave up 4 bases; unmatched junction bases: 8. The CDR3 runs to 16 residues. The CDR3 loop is CASSLVPQGALETQYF. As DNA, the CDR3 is TGTGCCAGCAGCTTAGTCCCCCAGGGGGCGCTAGAGACCCAGTACTTC.

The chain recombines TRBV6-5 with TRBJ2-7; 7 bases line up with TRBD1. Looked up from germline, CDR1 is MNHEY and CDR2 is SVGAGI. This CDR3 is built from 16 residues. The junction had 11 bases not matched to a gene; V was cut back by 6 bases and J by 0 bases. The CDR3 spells CASSPSQGQFSYEQYF. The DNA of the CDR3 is TGTGCCAGCAGCCCCAGCCAGGGACAGTTCTCCTACGAGCAGTACTTC.

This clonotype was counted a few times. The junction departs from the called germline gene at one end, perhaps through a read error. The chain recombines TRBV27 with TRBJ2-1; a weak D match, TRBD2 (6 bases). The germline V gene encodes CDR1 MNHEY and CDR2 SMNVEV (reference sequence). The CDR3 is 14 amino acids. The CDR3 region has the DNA TGTGCTAGCAGTACCCGGACTAACTACAATGAGCAGTTCTTC. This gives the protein CASSTRTNYNEQFF.

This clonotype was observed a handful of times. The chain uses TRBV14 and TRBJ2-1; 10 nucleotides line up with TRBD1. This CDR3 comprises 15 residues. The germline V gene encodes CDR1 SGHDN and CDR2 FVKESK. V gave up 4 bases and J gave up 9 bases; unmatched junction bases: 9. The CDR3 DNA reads TGTGCCAGCAGCCCGGGACAGGGGTATCTAGGTGAGCAGTTCTTC. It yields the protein CASSPGQGYLGEQFF.

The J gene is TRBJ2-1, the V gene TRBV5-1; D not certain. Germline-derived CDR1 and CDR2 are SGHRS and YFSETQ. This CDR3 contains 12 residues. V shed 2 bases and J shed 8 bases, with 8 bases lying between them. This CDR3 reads CASSFDHDEQFF. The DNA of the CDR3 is TGCGCCAGCAGCTTTGACCACGATGAGCAGTTCTTC. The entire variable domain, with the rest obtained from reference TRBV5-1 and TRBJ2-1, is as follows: KAGVTQTPRYLIKTRGQQVTLSCSPISGHRSVSWYQQTPGQGLQFLFEYFSETQRNKGNFPGRFSGRQFSNSRSEMNVSTLELGDSALYLCASSFDHDEQFFGPGTRLTVL.

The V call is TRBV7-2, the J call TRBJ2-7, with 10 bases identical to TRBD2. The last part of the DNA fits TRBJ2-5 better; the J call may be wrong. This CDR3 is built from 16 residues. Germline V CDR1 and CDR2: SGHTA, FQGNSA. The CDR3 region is CASSTYYSGGSETQYF. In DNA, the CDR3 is TGTGCCAGCAGCACCTATTATAGCGGGGGGTCAGAGACCCAGTACTTC.

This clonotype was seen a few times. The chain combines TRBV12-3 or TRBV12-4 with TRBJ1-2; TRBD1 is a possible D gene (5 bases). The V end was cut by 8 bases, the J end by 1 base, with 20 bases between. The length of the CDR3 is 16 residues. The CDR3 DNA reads TGTGCCAGCGGATCCCCGGGACTAGCACTTAACTATGGCTACACCTTC. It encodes CASGSPGLALNYGYTF.

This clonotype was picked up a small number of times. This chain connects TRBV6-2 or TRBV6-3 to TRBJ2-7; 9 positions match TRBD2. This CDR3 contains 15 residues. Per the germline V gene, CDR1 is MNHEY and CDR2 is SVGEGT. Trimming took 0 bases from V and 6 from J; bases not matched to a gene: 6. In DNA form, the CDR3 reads TGTGCCAGCAGTTACTCGACTAGCGGTTCATCCGAGCAGTACTTC. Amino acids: CASSYSTSGSSEQYF.

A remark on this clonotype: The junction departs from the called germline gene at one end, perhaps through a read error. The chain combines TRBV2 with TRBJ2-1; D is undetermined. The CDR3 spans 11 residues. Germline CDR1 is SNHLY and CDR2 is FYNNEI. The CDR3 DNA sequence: TGTTCCAGCAGTGAATACCGGGTGCAGTTCTTC. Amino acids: CSSSEYRVQFF.

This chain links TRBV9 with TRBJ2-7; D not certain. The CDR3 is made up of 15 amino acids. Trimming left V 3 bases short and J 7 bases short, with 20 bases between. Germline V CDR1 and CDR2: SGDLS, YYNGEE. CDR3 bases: TGTGCCAGCAGCGGACACCTTAGCTCCTACAATGAGCAGTACTTC. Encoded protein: CASSGHLSSYNEQYF. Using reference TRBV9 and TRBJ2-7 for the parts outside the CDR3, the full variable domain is DSGVTQTPKHLITATGQRVTLRCSPRSGDLSVYWYQQSLDQGLQFLIQYYNGEERAKGNILERFSAQQFPDLHSELNLSSLELGDSALYFCASSGHLSSYNEQYFGPGTRLTVT.

CDR3 DNA sequence: TGTGCCAGCAGCCCATTGGAGCGGCCCCAGCATTTT. It yields the protein CASSPLERPQHF. The gene calls are TRBV7-8 and TRBJ1-5, with D uncertain. Per germline, CDR1 SGHVS and CDR2 FQNEAQ. The V end was cut by 5 bases, the J end by 9 bases, with 11 bases between. The CDR3 covers 12 residues.

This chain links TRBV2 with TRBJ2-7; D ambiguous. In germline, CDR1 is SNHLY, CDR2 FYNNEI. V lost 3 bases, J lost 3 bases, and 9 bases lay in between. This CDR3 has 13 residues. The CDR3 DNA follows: TGTGCCAGCAGTGAGCGACCGCTCTACGAGCAGTACTTC. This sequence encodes CASSERPLYEQYF.

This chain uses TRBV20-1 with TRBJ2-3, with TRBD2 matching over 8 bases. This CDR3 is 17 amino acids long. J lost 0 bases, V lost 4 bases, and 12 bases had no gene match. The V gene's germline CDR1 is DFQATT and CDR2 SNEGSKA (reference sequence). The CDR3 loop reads CSAIVAGGGHSTDTQYF. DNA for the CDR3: TGCAGTGCTATAGTGGCCGGGGGGGGACACAGCACAGATACGCAGTATTTT.

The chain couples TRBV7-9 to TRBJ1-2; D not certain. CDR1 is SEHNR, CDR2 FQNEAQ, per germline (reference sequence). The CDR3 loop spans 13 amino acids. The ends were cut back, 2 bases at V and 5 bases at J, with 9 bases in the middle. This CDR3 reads CASSLSGRYGYTF. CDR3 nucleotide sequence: TGTGCCAGCAGCTTATCCGGGAGGTATGGCTACACCTTC. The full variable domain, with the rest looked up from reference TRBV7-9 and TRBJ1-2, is DTGVSQNPRHKITKRGQNVTFRCDPISEHNRLYWYRQTLGQGPEFLTYFQNEAQLEKSRLLSDRFSAERPKGSFSTLEIQRTEQGDSAMYLCASSLSGRYGYTFGSGTRLTVV.

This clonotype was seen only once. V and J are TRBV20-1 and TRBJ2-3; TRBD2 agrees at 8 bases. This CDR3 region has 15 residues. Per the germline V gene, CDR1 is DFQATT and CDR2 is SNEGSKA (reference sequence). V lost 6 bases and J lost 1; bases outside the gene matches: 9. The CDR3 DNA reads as TGCAGTGCCAAGGTGCCTAGCGGGCGCACAGATACGCAGTATTTT. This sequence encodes CSAKVPSGRTDTQYF.

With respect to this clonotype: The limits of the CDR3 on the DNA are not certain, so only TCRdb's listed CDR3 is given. The CDR3 sequence is CASSSRVGSGSSYNERFF. The J gene is TRBJ2-1, the V gene TRBV7-2; the D segment call TRBD2 is taken from the table without a DNA check. From its first to its last residue, the CDR3 has 18 amino acids. Germline CDR1 reads SGHTA; CDR2 reads FQGNSA.

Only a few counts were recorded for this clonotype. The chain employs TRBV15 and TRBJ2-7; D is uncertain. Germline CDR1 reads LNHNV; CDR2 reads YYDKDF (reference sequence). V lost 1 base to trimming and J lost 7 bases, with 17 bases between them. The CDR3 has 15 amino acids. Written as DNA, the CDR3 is TGTGCCACCAGCAGAGGTCAGCTTTCCTATGAGGAGCAGTACTTC. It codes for CATSRGQLSYEEQYF.

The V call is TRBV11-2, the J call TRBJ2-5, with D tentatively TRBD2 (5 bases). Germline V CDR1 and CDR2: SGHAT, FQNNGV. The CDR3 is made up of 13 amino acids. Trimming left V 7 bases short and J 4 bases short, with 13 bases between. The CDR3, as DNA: TGTGCCAGCAACCGACCGGGGTTAGAGACCCAGTACTTC. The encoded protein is CASNRPGLETQYF.

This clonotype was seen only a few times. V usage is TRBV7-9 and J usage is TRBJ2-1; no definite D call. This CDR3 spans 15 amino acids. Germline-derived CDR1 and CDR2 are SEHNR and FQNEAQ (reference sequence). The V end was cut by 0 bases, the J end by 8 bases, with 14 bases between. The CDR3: CASSLASPLRDEQFF. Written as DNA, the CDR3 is TGTGCCAGCAGCTTAGCCTCCCCCCTCCGCGATGAGCAGTTCTTC.

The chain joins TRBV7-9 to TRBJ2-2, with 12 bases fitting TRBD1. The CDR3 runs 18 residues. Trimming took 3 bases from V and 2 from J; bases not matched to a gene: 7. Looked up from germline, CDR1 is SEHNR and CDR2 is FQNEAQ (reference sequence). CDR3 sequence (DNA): TGTGCCAGCAGCTTGGCGTGGGACAGGGGGCCCAACACCGGGGAGCTGTTTTTT. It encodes CASSLAWDRGPNTGELFF.

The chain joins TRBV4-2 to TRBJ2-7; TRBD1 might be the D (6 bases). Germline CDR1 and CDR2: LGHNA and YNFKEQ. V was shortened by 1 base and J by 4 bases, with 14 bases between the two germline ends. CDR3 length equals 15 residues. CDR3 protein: CASSQGGSGEYEQYF. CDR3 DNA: TGTGCCAGCAGCCAAGGGGGTTCAGGGGAGTACGAGCAGTACTTC.

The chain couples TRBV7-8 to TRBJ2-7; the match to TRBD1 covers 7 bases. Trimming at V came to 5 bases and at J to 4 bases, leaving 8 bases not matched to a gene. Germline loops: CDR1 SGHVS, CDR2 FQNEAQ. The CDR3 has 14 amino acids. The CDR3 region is CASSNDRVVYEQYF. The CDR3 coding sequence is TGTGCCAGCAGCAATGACAGGGTTGTGTACGAGCAGTACTTC.

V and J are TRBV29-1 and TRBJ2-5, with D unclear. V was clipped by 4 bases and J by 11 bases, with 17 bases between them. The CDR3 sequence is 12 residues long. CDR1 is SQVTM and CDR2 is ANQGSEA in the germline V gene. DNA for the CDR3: TGCAGCGTTGGAGACTTCGACAATGAGCAGTACTTC. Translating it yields CSVGDFDNEQYF.